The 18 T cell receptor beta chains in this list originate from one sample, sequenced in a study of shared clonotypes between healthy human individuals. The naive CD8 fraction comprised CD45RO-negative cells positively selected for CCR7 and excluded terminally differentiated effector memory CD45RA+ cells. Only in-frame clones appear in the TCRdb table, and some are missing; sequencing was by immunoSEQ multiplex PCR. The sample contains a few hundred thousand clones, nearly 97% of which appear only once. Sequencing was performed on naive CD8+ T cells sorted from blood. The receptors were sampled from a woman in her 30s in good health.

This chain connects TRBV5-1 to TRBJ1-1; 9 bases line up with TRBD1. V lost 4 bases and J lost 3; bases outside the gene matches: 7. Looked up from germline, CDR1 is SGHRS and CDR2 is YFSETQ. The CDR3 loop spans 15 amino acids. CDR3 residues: CASSPTGTGYTEAFF. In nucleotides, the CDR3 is TGCGCCAGCAGCCCCACCGGGACAGGGTACACTGAAGCTTTCTTT.

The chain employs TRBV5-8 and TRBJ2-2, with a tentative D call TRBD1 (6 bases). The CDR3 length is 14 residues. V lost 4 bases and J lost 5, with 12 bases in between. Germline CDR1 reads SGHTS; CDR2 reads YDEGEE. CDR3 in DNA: TGTGCCAGCAGCCTCCTGCAGGGGACCGGGGAGCTGTTTTTT. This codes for CASSLLQGTGELFF.

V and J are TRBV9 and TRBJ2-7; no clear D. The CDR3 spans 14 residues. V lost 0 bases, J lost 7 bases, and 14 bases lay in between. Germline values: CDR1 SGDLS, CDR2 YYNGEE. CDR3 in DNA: TGTGCCAGCAGCGTAGATGGAGTCTTTGGGGAGCAGTACTTC. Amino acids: CASSVDGVFGEQYF.

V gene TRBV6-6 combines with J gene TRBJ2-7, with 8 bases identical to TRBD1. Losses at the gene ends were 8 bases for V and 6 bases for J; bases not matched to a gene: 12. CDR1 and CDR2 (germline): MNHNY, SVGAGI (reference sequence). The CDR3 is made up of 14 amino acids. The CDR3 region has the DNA TGTGCCAGCGGGTCAGGGGGCGAAGGCTCCGAGCAGTACTTC. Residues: CASGSGGEGSEQYF.

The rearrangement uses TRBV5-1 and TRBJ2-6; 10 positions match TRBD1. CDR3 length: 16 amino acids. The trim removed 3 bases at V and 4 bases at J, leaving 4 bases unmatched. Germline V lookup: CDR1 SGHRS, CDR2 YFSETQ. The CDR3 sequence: CASSWTGGAGANVLTF. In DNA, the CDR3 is TGCGCCAGCAGCTGGACAGGGGGTGCCGGGGCCAACGTCCTGACTTTC.

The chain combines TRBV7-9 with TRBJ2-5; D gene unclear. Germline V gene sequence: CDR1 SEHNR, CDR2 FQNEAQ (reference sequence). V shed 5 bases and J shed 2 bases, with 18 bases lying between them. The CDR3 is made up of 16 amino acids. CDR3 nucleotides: TGTGCCAGCAGCCGGGCCCAGCACTTCCCTCAAGAGACCCAGTACTTC. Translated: CASSRAQHFPQETQYF.

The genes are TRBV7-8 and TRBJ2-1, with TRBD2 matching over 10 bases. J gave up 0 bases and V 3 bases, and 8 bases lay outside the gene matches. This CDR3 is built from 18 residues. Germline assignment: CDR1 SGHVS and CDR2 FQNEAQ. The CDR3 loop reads CASSLGSGRESSYNEQFF. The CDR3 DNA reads TGTGCCAGCAGCTTGGGAAGCGGGAGGGAGAGCTCCTACAATGAGCAGTTCTTC. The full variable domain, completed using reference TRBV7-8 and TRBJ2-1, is GAGVSQSPRYKVAKRGQDVALRCDPISGHVSLFWYQQALGQGPEFLTYFQNEAQLDKSGLPSDRFFAERPEGSVSTLKIQRTQQEDSAVYLCASSLGSGRESSYNEQFFGPGTRLTVL.

The CDR3, as DNA: TGTGCCAGCAGTGAATTAGGGACAGGGGGCACAGATACGCAGTATTTT. Its protein is CASSELGTGGTDTQYF. V is TRBV6-1 and J is TRBJ2-3; 10 bases match TRBD1. The CDR3 is made up of 16 amino acids. Germline CDR1 MNHNS, CDR2 SASEGT. V trimming: 2 bases; J trimming: 1 base; junction bases outside the gene matches: 3.

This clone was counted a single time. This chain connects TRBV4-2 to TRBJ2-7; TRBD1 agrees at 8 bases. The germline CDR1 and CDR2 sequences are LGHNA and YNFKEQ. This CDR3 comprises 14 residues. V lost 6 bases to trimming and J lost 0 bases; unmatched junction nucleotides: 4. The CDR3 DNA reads TGTGCCAGCAGTCACGGACAGGGCTCCTACGAGCAGTACTTC. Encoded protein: CASSHGQGSYEQYF.

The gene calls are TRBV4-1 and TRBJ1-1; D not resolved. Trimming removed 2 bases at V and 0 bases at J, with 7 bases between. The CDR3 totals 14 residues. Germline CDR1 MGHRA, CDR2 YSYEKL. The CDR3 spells CASSQRTLNTEAFF. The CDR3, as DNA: TGCGCCAGCAGCCAACGGACCCTGAACACTGAAGCTTTCTTT.

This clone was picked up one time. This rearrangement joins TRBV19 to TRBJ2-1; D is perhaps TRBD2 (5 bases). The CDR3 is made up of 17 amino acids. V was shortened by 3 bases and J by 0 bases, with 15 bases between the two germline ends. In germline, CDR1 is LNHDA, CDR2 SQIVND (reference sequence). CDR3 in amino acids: CASSMGLSVSSYNEQFF. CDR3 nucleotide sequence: TGTGCCAGTAGTATGGGTCTTAGCGTAAGCTCCTACAATGAGCAGTTCTTC.

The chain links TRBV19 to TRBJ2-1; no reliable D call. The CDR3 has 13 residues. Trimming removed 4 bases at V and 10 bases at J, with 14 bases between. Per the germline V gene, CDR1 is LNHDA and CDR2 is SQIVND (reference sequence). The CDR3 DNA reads TGTGCCAGTAGTAAGGGTCCAACTGGGGAGCAGTTCTTC. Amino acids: CASSKGPTGEQFF.

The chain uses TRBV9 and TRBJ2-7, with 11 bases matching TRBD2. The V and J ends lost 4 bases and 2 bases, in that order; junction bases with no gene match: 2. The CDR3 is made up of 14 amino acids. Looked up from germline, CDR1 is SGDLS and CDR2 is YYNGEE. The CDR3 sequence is CASSIAGGPYEQYF. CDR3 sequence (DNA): TGTGCCAGCAGCATAGCGGGAGGGCCCTACGAGCAGTACTTC.

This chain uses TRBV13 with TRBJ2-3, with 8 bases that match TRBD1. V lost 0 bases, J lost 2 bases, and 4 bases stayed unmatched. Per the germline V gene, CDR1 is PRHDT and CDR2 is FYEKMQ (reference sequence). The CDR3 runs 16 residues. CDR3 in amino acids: CASSLGGQGLTDTQYF. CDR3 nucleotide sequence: TGTGCCAGCAGCTTAGGAGGACAGGGACTCACAGATACGCAGTATTTT.

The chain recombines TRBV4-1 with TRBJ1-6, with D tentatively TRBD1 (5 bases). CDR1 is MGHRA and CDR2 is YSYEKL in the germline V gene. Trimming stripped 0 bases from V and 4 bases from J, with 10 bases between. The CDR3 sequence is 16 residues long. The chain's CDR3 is CASSQESTVYNSPLHF. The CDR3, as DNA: TGCGCCAGCAGCCAAGAGTCGACAGTTTATAATTCACCCCTCCACTTT.

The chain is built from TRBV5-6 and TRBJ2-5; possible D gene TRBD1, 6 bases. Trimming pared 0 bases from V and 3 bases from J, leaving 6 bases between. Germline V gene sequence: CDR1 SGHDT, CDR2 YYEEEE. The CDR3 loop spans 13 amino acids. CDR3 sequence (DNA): TGTGCCAGCAGCTTGGACAGGGAAGAGACCCAGTACTTC. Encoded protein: CASSLDREETQYF.

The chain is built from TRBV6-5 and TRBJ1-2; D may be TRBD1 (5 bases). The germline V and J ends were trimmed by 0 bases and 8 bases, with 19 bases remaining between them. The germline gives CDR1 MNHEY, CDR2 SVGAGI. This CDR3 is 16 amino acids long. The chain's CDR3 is CASSYSSQGSLGGYTF. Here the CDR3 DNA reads TGTGCCAGCAGTTACTCGAGCCAGGGATCCCTCGGGGGCTACACCTTC.

The CDR3: CASSQDWEGQGVGNTIYF. The CDR3 DNA reads as TGCGCCAGCAGCCAAGATTGGGAGGGACAGGGGGTTGGAAACACCATATATTTT. The V gene is TRBV4-1, the J gene TRBJ1-3, with 11 bases fitting TRBD1. The V gene's germline CDR1 is MGHRA and CDR2 YSYEKL. Germline trimming cut 0 bases from V and 3 bases from J; bases unmatched to any gene: 7. The CDR3 totals 18 residues.